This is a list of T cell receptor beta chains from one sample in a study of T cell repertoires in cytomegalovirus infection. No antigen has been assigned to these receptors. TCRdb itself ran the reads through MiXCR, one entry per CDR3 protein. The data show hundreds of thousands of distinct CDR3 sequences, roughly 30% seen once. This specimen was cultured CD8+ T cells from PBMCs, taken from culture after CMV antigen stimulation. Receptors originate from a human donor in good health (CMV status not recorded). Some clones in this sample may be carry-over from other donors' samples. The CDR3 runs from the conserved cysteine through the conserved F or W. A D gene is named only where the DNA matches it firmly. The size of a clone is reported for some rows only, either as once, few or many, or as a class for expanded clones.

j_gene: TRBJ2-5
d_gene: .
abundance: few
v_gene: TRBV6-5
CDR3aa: CASSPVSGALQETQYF
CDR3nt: TGTGCCAGCAGCCCCGTTAGCGGCGCTCTACAAGAGACCCAGTACTTC

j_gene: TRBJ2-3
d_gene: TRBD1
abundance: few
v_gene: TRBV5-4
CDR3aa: CASSLDSGTASTDTQYF
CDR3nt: TGTGCCAGCAGCCTGGACTCCGGGACAGCGAGCACAGATACGCAGTATTTT

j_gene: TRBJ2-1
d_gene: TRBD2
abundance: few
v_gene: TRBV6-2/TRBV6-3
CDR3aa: CASSLFAGGPYNEQFF
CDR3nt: TGTGCCAGCAGTTTATTCGCGGGGGGACCCTACAATGAGCAGTTCTTC

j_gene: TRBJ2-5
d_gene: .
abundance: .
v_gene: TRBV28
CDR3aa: CASSTPAGQQETQYF
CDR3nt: TGTGCCAGCAGTACCCCGGCAGGGCAACAAGAGACCCAGTACTTC

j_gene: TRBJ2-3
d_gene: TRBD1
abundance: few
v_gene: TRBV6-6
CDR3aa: CASSYSTIRDRGWDTQYF
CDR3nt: TGTGCCAGCAGTTACTCGACTATCCGGGACAGGGGTTGGGATACGCAGTATTTT

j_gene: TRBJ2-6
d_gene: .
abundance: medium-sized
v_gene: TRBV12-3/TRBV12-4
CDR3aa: CASSYPRSSGANVLTF
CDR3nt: TGTGCCAGCAGTTACCCACGGAGCTCTGGGGCCAACGTCCTGACTTTC

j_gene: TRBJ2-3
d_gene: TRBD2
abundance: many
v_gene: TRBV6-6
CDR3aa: CASSYGGGTQYF
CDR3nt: TGTGCCAGCAGTTACGGGGGGGGTACGCAGTATTTT

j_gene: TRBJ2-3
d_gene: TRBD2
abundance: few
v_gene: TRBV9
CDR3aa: CASSVDQRGSTDTQYF
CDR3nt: TGTGCCAGCAGCGTAGATCAGCGGGGGAGCACAGATACGCAGTATTTT

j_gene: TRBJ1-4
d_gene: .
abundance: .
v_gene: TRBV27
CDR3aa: CASSLSRVATNEKLFF
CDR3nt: TGTGCCAGCAGTTTATCAAGGGTGGCAACTAATGAAAAACTGTTTTTT

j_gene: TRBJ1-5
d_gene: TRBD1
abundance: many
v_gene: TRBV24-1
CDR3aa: CATSEAGGGQPQHF
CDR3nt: TGTGCCACCAGTGAAGCAGGGGGCGGTCAGCCCCAGCATTTT

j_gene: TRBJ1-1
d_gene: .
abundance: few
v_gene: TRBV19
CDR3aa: CASSPPEGLNTEAFF
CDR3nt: TGTGCCAGTAGTCCCCCGGAGGGCCTGAACACTGAAGCTTTCTTT

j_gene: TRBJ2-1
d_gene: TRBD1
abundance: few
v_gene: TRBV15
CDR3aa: CATSRPGTERYNEQFF
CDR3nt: TGTGCCACCAGCAGACCCGGGACAGAGAGATACAATGAGCAGTTCTTC

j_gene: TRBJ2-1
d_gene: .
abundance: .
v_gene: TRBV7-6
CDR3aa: CASSRGTGAYNDQFF
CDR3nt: TGTGCCAGCAGCCGTGGTACGGGGGCATACAATGATCAGTTCTTC

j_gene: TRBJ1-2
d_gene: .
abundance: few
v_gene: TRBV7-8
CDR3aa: CASSSFVGDEEYGYTF
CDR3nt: TGTGCCAGCAGCTCGTTTGTGGGGGACGAGGAGTATGGCTACACCTTC

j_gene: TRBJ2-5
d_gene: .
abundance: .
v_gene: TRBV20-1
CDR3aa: CSGGTLMYQETQYF
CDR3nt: TGCAGTGGGGGGACATTGATGTACCAAGAGACCCAGTACTTC

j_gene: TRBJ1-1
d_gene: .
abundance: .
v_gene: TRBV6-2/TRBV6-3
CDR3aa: CASSPLVWETEAFF
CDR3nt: TGTGCCAGCAGTCCCCTAGTGTGGGAGACTGAAGCTTTCTTT

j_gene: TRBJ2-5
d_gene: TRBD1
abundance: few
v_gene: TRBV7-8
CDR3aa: CATGGQETQYF
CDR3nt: TGTGCAACAGGGGGCCAAGAGACCCAGTACTTC

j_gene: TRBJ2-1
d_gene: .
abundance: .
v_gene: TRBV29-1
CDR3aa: CSVPRGARRYNEQFF
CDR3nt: TGCAGCGTTCCACGGGGGGCTCGTCGCTACAATGAGCAGTTCTTC

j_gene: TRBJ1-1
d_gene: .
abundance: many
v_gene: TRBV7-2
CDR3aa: CASSFAGAENTEAFF
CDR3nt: TGTGCCAGCAGCTTCGCGGGGGCGGAGAACACTGAAGCTTTCTTT

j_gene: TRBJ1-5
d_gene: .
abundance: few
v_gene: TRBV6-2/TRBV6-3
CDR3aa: CASSRTAGGQPQHF
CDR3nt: TGTGCCAGCAGTCGCACAGCCGGAGGCCAGCCCCAGCATTTT

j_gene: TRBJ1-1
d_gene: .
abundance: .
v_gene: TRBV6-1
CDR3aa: CATEVQLEAFF
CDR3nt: TGTGCCACTGAAGTACAGCTTGAAGCTTTCTTT

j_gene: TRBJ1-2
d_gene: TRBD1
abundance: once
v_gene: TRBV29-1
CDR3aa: CSVPTGGGYTF
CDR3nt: TGCAGCGTTCCCACAGGGGGCGGCTACACCTTC

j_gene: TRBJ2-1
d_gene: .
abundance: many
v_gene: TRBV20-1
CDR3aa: CSADFMWGARNEQFF
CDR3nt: TGCAGTGCTGATTTTATGTGGGGGGCCCGCAATGAGCAGTTCTTC

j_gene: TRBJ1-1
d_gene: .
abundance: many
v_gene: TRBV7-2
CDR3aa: CASSQWGIGTEAFF
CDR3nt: TGTGCCAGCAGCCAATGGGGGATCGGGACTGAAGCTTTCTTT

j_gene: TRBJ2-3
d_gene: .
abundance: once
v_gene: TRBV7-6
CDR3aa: CASSPRARFEVTELISTDTQYF
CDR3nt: TGTGCCAGCAGCCCCAGAGCAAGGTTCGAGGTGACAGAGCTGATTAGCACAGATACGCAGTATTTT

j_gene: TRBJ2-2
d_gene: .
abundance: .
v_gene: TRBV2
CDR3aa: CASSDWERNTGELFF
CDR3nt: TGTGCCAGCAGTGATTGGGAACGTAACACCGGGGAGCTGTTTTTT

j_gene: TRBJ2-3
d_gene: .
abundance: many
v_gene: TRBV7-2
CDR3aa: CASSVGTVPSTDTQYF
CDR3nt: TGTGCCAGCAGCGTCGGGACCGTTCCTAGCACAGATACGCAGTATTTT

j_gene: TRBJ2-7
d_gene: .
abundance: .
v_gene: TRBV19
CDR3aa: CASSGHANEQYF
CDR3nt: TGTGCCAGTTCCGGCCACGCGAACGAGCAGTACTTC

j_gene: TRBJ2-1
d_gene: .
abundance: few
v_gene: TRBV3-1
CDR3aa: CASSRLGAWDEQFF
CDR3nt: TGTGCCAGCAGCCGATTAGGGGCCTGGGATGAGCAGTTCTTC

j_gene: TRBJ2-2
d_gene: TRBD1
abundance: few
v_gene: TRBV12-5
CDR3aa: CASGLQGKAGELFF
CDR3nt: TGTGCTAGTGGTCTACAGGGGAAGGCCGGGGAGCTGTTTTTT

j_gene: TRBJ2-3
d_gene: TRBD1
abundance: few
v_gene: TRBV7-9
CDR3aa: CASNQGVRWDTQYF
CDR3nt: TGTGCCAGCAACCAGGGGGTGAGGTGGGATACGCAGTATTTT

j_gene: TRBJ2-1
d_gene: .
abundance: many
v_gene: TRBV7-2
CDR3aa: CASSPLGGDEHEQFF
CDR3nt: TGTGCCAGCAGCCCTTTAGGGGGGGACGAGCATGAGCAGTTCTTC

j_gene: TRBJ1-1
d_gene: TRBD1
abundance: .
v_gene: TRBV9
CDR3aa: CASSDHRGMNTEAFF
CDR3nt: TGTGCCAGCAGCGACCACAGGGGTATGAACACTGAAGCTTTCTTT

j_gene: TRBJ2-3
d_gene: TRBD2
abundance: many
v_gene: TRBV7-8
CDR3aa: CASSLDVGGGNTDTQYF
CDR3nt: TGTGCCAGCAGCTTAGATGTTGGCGGGGGGAACACAGATACGCAGTATTTT

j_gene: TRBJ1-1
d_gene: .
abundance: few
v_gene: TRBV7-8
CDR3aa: CASSTREAEAFF
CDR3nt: TGTGCCAGCAGCACCAGGGAAGCTGAAGCTTTCTTT

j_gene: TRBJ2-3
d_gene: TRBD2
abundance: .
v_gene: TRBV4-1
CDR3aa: CASSHSGGADTQYF
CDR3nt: TGCGCCAGCAGCCATAGCGGGGGGGCAGATACGCAGTATTTT

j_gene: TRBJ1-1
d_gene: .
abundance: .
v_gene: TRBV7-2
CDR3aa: CASSFLVGVRTEAFF
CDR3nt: TGTGCCAGCAGCTTTCTGGTCGGGGTTCGGACTGAAGCTTTCTTT

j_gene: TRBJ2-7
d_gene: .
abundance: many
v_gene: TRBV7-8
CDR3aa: CASSWGTETYEQYF
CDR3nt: TGTGCCAGCAGCTGGGGGACCGAGACCTACGAGCAGTACTTC

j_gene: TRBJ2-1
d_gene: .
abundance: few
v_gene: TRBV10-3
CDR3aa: CAITDVAPYNEQFF
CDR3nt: TGTGCCATCACCGACGTAGCCCCCTACAATGAGCAGTTCTTC

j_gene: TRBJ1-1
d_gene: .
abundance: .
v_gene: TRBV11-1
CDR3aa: CASSFRTGLAFF
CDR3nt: TGTGCCAGCAGCTTCAGAACGGGGTTAGCTTTCTTT

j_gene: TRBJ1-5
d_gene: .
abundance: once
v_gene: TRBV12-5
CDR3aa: CASGLTGNQPQHF
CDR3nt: TGTGCTAGTGGTTTGACCGGGAATCAGCCCCAGCATTTT

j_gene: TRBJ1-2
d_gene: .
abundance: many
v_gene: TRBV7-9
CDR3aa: CASSPGPNYGYTF
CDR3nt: TGTGCCAGCAGCCCGGGTCCGAACTATGGCTACACCTTC

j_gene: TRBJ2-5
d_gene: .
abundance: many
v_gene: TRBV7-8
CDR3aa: CASSDPVTGYYQETQYF
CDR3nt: TGTGCCAGCAGCGACCCCGTGACAGGCTATTACCAAGAGACCCAGTACTTC

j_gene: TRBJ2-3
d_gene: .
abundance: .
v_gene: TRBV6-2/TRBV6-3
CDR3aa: CASSRERGTDTQYF
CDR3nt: TGTGCCAGCAGCCGGGAACGGGGAACAGATACGCAGTATTTT

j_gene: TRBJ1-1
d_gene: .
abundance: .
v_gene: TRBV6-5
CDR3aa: CASSYSSGPTEAFF
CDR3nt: TGTGCCAGCAGTTACTCCTCTGGTCCCACTGAAGCTTTCTTT

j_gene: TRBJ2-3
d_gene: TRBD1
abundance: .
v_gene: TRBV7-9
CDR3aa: CASSARDRAGDTQYF
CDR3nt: TGTGCCAGCAGCGCCCGGGACAGGGCCGGAGATACGCAGTATTTT

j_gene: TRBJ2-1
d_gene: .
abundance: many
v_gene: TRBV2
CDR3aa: CASSEASPGLHNEQFF
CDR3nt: TGTGCCAGCAGTGAAGCGTCCCCTGGGCTCCACAATGAGCAGTTCTTC

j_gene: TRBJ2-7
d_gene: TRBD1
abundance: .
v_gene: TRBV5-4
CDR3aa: CASSLANGQGRYEQYF
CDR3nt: TGTGCCAGCAGCTTGGCCAATGGACAGGGACGCTACGAGCAGTACTTC

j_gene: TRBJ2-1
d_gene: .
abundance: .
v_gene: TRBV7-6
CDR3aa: CSSSNGQFNEQFF
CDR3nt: TGTTCCAGCAGCAACGGACAGTTCAATGAGCAGTTCTTC